The 18 T cell receptor beta chains given below trace back to one sample, sequenced in a study of blood T cell repertoires in COVID-19. TCRdb keeps only in-frame clones here, not all; method: immunoSEQ multiplex PCR. The data show 90,000 to 130,000 clones, roughly 82% seen once. The specimen was peripheral blood. The receptors stem from a woman in her sixties or seventies with acute or convalescent COVID-19.

V gene TRBV9 combines with J gene TRBJ1-6; TRBD1 agrees at 8 bases. Per the germline V gene, CDR1 is SGDLS and CDR2 is YYNGEE. V dropped 6 bases and J dropped 7; count of bases not matched to a gene: 18. CDR3 length: 18 residues. This CDR3 is CASTRTGRPGALNSPLHF. CDR3 sequence (DNA): TGTGCCAGCACCAGGACAGGGCGGCCGGGAGCCCTAAATTCACCCCTCCACTTT. Supplemented by reference TRBV9 and TRBJ1-6, the full variable domain reads DSGVTQTPKHLITATGQRVTLRCSPRSGDLSVYWYQQSLDQGLQFLIQYYNGEERAKGNILERFSAQQFPDLHSELNLSSLELGDSALYFCASTRTGRPGALNSPLHFGNGTRLTVT.

The chain links TRBV6-5 to TRBJ2-5, with 10 bases that match TRBD2. V shed 5 bases, J shed 5 bases, and the junction held 8 bases outside the gene matches. The germline gives CDR1 MNHEY, CDR2 SVGAGI. The length of the CDR3 is 15 residues. The DNA for the CDR3 is TGTGCCAGCAGTCCTAGCGGGGGAACGCGGGAGACCCAGTACTTC. This codes for CASSPSGGTRETQYF.

V and J are TRBV5-1 and TRBJ1-5; unclear D gene. This CDR3 is 15 amino acids long. V gave up 0 bases and J gave up 3 bases, with 10 bases separating them. Germline V gives CDR1 SGHRS, CDR2 YFSETQ. The CDR3 is CASSLAGGPNQPQHF. The DNA for the CDR3 is TGCGCCAGCAGCTTGGCAGGAGGACCCAATCAGCCCCAGCATTTT.

The chain recombines TRBV4-1 with TRBJ2-2, with 9 bases matching TRBD2. This CDR3 is built from 19 residues. The germline gives CDR1 MGHRA, CDR2 YSYEKL. J gave up 3 bases and V 1 base, and 12 bases lay outside the gene matches. The CDR3 region has the DNA TGCGCCAGCAGCCAAGGGGTTGGCGGGGGGGCCGGGCACACCGGGGAGCTGTTTTTT. Protein: CASSQGVGGGAGHTGELFF.

CDR3: CASSFDREGKLFF. The CDR3 DNA sequence: TGTGCCAGCAGTTTCGACAGGGAAGGGAAACTGTTTTTT. The gene calls are TRBV6-5 and TRBJ1-4, with TRBD1 matching over 7 bases. This CDR3 contains 13 residues. Per germline, CDR1 MNHEY and CDR2 SVGAGI. Unmatched junction bases numbered 7, after V lost 4 bases and J lost 11 bases.

CDR3 sequence reads: CASSRLAGGEETQYF. CDR3 bases: TGTGCCAGCAGCCGCCTAGCGGGGGGGGAGGAGACCCAGTACTTC. This chain uses TRBV3-1 (or the pseudogene TRBV3-2) with TRBJ2-5; 12 bases align to TRBD2. This CDR3 has 15 residues. Germline V gives CDR1 LGHDT, CDR2 YNNKEL (reference sequence). V lost 4 bases, J lost 5 bases, and 5 bases stayed unmatched.

This clone was found once. CDR3 in DNA: TGTGCCAGCAGCTTAGGACAGATGCTCGGCTACACCTTC. Its protein product is CASSLGQMLGYTF. The chain joins TRBV11-3 to TRBJ1-2; TRBD1 is a possible D gene (5 bases). V was clipped by 1 base and J by 8 bases, with 11 bases between them. The CDR3 is 13 residues long. Germline values: CDR1 SGHNT, CDR2 YENEEA.

The rearrangement links TRBV9 to TRBJ1-3; tentatively, D is TRBD1 (5 bases). Germline V gene lookup returns CDR1 SGDLS and CDR2 YYNGEE. V was cut by 0 bases and J by 0 bases, with 13 bases left in between. The CDR3 totals 17 residues. CDR3 protein: CASSVGSGGTSGNTIYF. In DNA form, the CDR3 reads TGTGCCAGCAGCGTAGGGTCTGGGGGGACCTCTGGAAACACCATATATTTT.

The table lists this clone with a count of one. This chain uses TRBV11-2 with TRBJ1-3, with D possibly TRBD1 on 6 matching bases. This CDR3 is 13 amino acids long. CDR1 is SGHAT, CDR2 FQNNGV, per germline. Trimming took 6 bases from V and 2 from J, leaving 8 bases between them. CDR3 amino acids: CASSQGPGNTIYF. The CDR3 region has the DNA TGTGCCAGCAGTCAGGGGCCTGGAAACACCATATATTTT.

The J gene is TRBJ1-6, the V gene TRBV28; D is possibly TRBD1 (5 bases). The CDR3 totals 15 residues. Trimming pared 2 bases from V and 10 bases from J, leaving 15 bases between. Germline CDR1 reads MDHEN; CDR2 reads SYDVKM. The CDR3 DNA reads as TGTGCCAGCAGTTTAGGGGCAGGGTATAGGTCACCCCTCCACTTT. Amino acid sequence: CASSLGAGYRSPLHF. The full variable domain, completed using reference TRBV28 and TRBJ1-6, is DVKVTQSSRYLVKRTGEKVFLECVQDMDHENMFWYRQDPGLGLRLIYFSYDVKMKEKGDIPEGYSVSREKKERFSLILESASTNQTSMYLCASSLGAGYRSPLHFGNGTRLTVT.

Worth noting for this clone: One end of the junction does not line up with germline, which may come from a read error. This chain joins TRBV3-1 (or the pseudogene TRBV3-2) and TRBJ1-6; D is possibly TRBD1 (6 bases). Per the germline V gene, CDR1 is LGHDT and CDR2 is YNNKEL (reference sequence). The CDR3 covers 14 residues. CDR3 in amino acids: CASTQQGYASPLHF. CDR3 coding DNA: TGTGCCAGCACCCAACAGGGATACGCTTCACCCCTCCACTTT.

The chain joins TRBV11-3 to TRBJ2-1, with 10 bases lining up with TRBD2. The ends lost 5 bases at V and 11 bases at J; junction bases unmatched: 6. The CDR3 covers 13 residues. Germline assignment: CDR1 SGHNT and CDR2 YENEEA. The CDR3 nucleotides read TGTGCCAGCAGCCCGAGGACTAGCGGTAAGCAGTTCTTC. Translation gives CASSPRTSGKQFF.

The chain combines TRBV5-5 with TRBJ2-1; D is perhaps TRBD1 (6 bases). Trimming pared 0 bases from V and 6 bases from J, leaving 13 bases between. Germline values: CDR1 SGHKS, CDR2 YYEKEE (reference sequence). The CDR3 consists of 15 residues. The CDR3 nucleotides are TGTGCCAGCAGCTTGGAGCCGGACAGTCGCAATGAGCAGTTCTTC. This translates into CASSLEPDSRNEQFF.

The V call is TRBV7-8, the J call TRBJ1-1; D is unclear. Per germline, CDR1 SGHVS and CDR2 FQNEAQ. Between the trimmed V and J ends, which lost 1 base and 0 bases, there was a span of 9 bases. This CDR3 spans 15 amino acids. The CDR3 is CASSLVRRMNTEAFF. The CDR3 DNA reads TGTGCCAGCAGCTTAGTCCGCAGGATGAACACTGAAGCTTTCTTT.

The chain is built from TRBV4-3 and TRBJ1-5; TRBD1 matches at 11 bases. V lost 0 bases, J lost 5 bases, and 3 bases stayed unmatched. In germline, CDR1 is LGHNA, CDR2 YSLEER. The CDR3 is 16 residues long. The CDR3 DNA follows: TGCGCCAGCAGCCAAGACAGGACAGGGGGCGATCAGCCCCAGCATTTT. It encodes CASSQDRTGGDQPQHF.

The chain links TRBV15 to TRBJ1-5, with D unclear. The V gene lost 5 bases and the J gene lost 7 bases, with 9 bases spanning the gap. Per the germline V gene, CDR1 is LNHNV and CDR2 is YYDKDF (reference sequence). The CDR3 consists of 12 residues. The CDR3 loop reads CATSSYGQPQHF. Written as DNA, the CDR3 is TGTGCCACCAGCTCCTACGGGCAGCCCCAGCATTTT.

This clone was counted a single time. The chain links TRBV7-8 to TRBJ1-2, with D possibly TRBD1 on 6 matching bases. V was trimmed by 10 bases and J by 0 bases, leaving 12 bases between them. CDR1 SGHVS and CDR2 FQNEAQ come from the germline V gene. CDR3 length: 13 amino acids. CDR3: CATGQLSNYGYTF. As DNA, the CDR3 is TGTGCCACTGGACAGCTATCTAACTATGGCTACACCTTC.

V and J are TRBV28 and TRBJ1-5; 8 positions agree with TRBD1. The CDR3 covers 17 residues. The germline V gene encodes CDR1 MDHEN and CDR2 SYDVKM. J lost 2 bases, V lost 5 bases, and 11 bases had no gene match. The CDR3 spells CASSRTRGQGGNQPQHF. Here the CDR3 DNA reads TGTGCCAGCAGTCGCACCCGAGGACAGGGAGGCAATCAGCCCCAGCATTTT. Using reference TRBV28 and TRBJ1-5 for the parts outside the CDR3, the full variable domain is DVKVTQSSRYLVKRTGEKVFLECVQDMDHENMFWYRQDPGLGLRLIYFSYDVKMKEKGDIPEGYSVSREKKERFSLILESASTNQTSMYLCASSRTRGQGGNQPQHFGDGTRLSIL.